The 30 T cell receptor beta chains given below trace back to one sample, sequenced in a study of shared clonotypes between healthy human individuals. Generated by immunoSEQ multiplex PCR, the TCRdb table keeps only in-frame clones and is missing some. The sample holds almost 750,000 clones, approximately 77% seen once. The sample comprised memory CD4+ T cells sorted from blood. The subset: CD45RA-negative fraction. These receptor sequences come from a woman in her thirties in good health.

V is TRBV6-1 and J is TRBJ1-1; D is unclear. V lost 4 bases and J 11 bases, leaving 11 bases between the germline ends. This CDR3 has 11 amino acids. CDR1 and CDR2 (germline): MNHNS, SASEGT. CDR3 DNA sequence: TGTGCCAGCAGTGCTGGGTTTTTTGCTTTCTTT. It codes for CASSAGFFAFF.

The chain couples TRBV18 to TRBJ2-1; TRBD2 matches 12 bases. The trim removed 6 bases at V and 4 bases at J, leaving 4 bases unmatched. Germline CDR1 reads KGHSH; CDR2 reads LQKENI. This CDR3 has 15 amino acids. CDR3 coding DNA: TGTGCCAGCTCCAGGACTAGCGGGGAATACAATGAGCAGTTCTTC. Translated, it gives CASSRTSGEYNEQFF.

The gene calls are TRBV15 and TRBJ1-2; D is unclear. This CDR3 is built from 14 residues. Per germline, CDR1 LNHNV and CDR2 YYDKDF (reference sequence). Trimming removed 0 bases from V and 4 bases from J, with 9 bases in between. The CDR3 reads CATSRDIGVYGYTF. CDR3 sequence (DNA): TGTGCCACCAGCAGAGATATAGGTGTCTATGGCTACACCTTC.

The chain couples TRBV4-2 to TRBJ1-5; 9 positions agree with TRBD1. In germline, CDR1 is LGHNA, CDR2 YNFKEQ. The V gene end was trimmed by 3 bases and the J gene end by 4 bases; junction bases not matched to a gene: 10. The CDR3 is 17 residues long. The CDR3 protein is CASSQVQGQGENQPQHF. The DNA for the CDR3 is TGTGCCAGCAGCCAGGTACAGGGACAGGGAGAGAATCAGCCCCAGCATTTT.

Notes on this clone: A much more abundant neighbour one base away suggests this may be a read error. This sequence joins TRBV7-7 and TRBJ2-6; D possibly corresponds to TRBD2 (5 bases). The germline V gene encodes CDR1 SSHAT and CDR2 FNYEAQ (reference sequence). V was trimmed by 5 bases and J by 1 base, leaving 18 bases between them. There are 18 residues in the CDR3. CDR3 region: CASSQNSHGESGANVLTF. In DNA, the CDR3 is TGTGCCAGCAGCCAAAACAGTCACGGGGAATCTGGGGCCAACGTCCTGACTTTC.

The chain uses TRBV6-1 and TRBJ2-3; D is unclear. Germline V lookup: CDR1 MNHNS, CDR2 SASEGT. This CDR3 contains 14 residues. Trimming stripped 3 bases from V and 0 bases from J, with 7 bases between. CDR3 residues: CASSELTSTDTQYF. The CDR3 bases are TGTGCCAGCAGTGAGTTGACTAGCACAGATACGCAGTATTTT.

The V call is TRBV28, the J call TRBJ2-7; no clear D. CDR1 MDHEN and CDR2 SYDVKM come from the germline V gene. The CDR3 has 13 amino acids. The germline V and J ends were trimmed by 9 bases and 5 bases, with 17 bases remaining between them. This CDR3 reads CASTTPGPHEQYF. In nucleotides, the CDR3 is TGTGCCAGTACGACCCCGGGTCCCCACGAGCAGTACTTC. Full variable domain (missing parts from reference TRBV28 and TRBJ2-7): DVKVTQSSRYLVKRTGEKVFLECVQDMDHENMFWYRQDPGLGLRLIYFSYDVKMKEKGDIPEGYSVSREKKERFSLILESASTNQTSMYLCASTTPGPHEQYFGPGTRLTVT.

Note on this clone: Other nucleotide sequences from this sample produce the same CDR3. The CDR3 DNA follows: TGTGCCAGCAGCCTTACAAGGGAGCAGTACTTC. Translation gives CASSLTREQYF. The rearrangement links TRBV28 to TRBJ2-7; D unresolved. The CDR3 runs 11 residues. From germline, CDR1 is MDHEN and CDR2 SYDVKM. Trimming stripped 6 bases from V and 7 bases from J, with 10 bases between.

This clone appeared once. Distinct nucleotide sequences in the sample also encode this CDR3. The rearrangement links TRBV28 to TRBJ2-2; maybe TRBD2 (5 bases). Germline CDR1 and CDR2: MDHEN and SYDVKM. V was trimmed by 7 bases and J by 4 bases, leaving 13 bases between them. The CDR3 runs to 14 residues. The CDR3 reads CASNSHGGTGELFF. In DNA form, the CDR3 reads TGTGCCAGCAACTCCCATGGAGGCACCGGGGAGCTGTTTTTT.

This clone was detected only a few times. Here the CDR3 DNA reads TGTGCCAGCAGCCCTCCCGGGACAGCTAATGAAAAACTGTTTTTT. Protein sequence: CASSPPGTANEKLFF. The chain joins TRBV9 to TRBJ1-4; 7 nucleotides match TRBD1. Germline trimming cut 4 bases from V and 3 bases from J; bases unmatched to any gene: 6. The CDR3 sequence is 15 residues long. CDR1 is SGDLS, CDR2 YYNGEE, per germline.

This chain links TRBV6-4 with TRBJ2-7, with D perhaps assigned TRBD1 or TRBD2 (5 bases each). The CDR3 spans 15 residues. Trimming pared 5 bases from V and 4 bases from J, leaving 18 bases between. Germline CDR1 reads MRHNA; CDR2 reads SNTAGT. Here the CDR3 reads CASSYGTPSLYEQYF. CDR3 bases: TGTGCCAGCAGTTATGGGACCCCGTCCTTATACGAGCAGTACTTC.

V usage is TRBV5-1 and J usage is TRBJ1-5; D is unresolved. The CDR3 is made up of 14 amino acids. The V end was cut by 0 bases, the J end by 4 bases, with 8 bases between. Germline loops: CDR1 SGHRS, CDR2 YFSETQ. The DNA for the CDR3 is TGCGCCAGCAGCTTGGACTTTGGGAATCAGCCCCAGCATTTT. Its protein is CASSLDFGNQPQHF.

The V call is TRBV28, the J call TRBJ1-5; TRBD1 might be the D (5 bases). The CDR3 spans 20 residues. Germline V lookup: CDR1 MDHEN, CDR2 SYDVKM. V was cut by 2 bases and J by 3 bases, with 26 bases left in between. CDR3 sequence (DNA): TGTGCCAGCAGTTTACCGACCTCGAAGGGTAGGGGACTATACAATCAGCCCCAGCATTTT. Translated: CASSLPTSKGRGLYNQPQHF.

The J gene is TRBJ1-1, the V gene TRBV28, with 8 bases identical to TRBD1. Germline CDR1 reads MDHEN; CDR2 reads SYDVKM. The trim removed 5 bases at V and 7 bases at J, leaving 9 bases unmatched. This CDR3 is 14 amino acids long. The CDR3 sequence is CASSPTGTGNEAFF. The CDR3 DNA reads as TGTGCCAGCAGTCCGACCGGGACAGGTAATGAAGCTTTCTTT.

The V call is TRBV11-2, the J call TRBJ2-1, with TRBD1 matching over 8 bases. This CDR3 has 13 amino acids. J gave up 6 bases and V 5 bases, and 3 bases lay outside the gene matches. Germline loops: CDR1 SGHAT, CDR2 FQNNGV. CDR3 nucleotide sequence: TGTGCCAGCAGCCACACAGGGGGCAATGAGCAGTTCTTC. Its protein is CASSHTGGNEQFF.

This clone was detected once. The chain employs TRBV6-1 and TRBJ1-1; TRBD1 might be the D (6 bases). The germline V gene encodes CDR1 MNHNS and CDR2 SASEGT. The CDR3 runs to 15 residues. Deletions cut 5 bases from V and 0 bases from J, with 13 bases between. CDR3 in DNA: TGTGCCAGCAGTAGCAGACAGGCTGTGAACACTGAAGCTTTCTTT. As protein: CASSSRQAVNTEAFF.

This sequence joins TRBV21-1 and TRBJ2-7; the DNA was not used to check the table's D call, TRBD1. TRBV21-1 is listed as a pseudogene. This CDR3 comprises 13 residues. CDR3 sequence: CASRQGVSYEQYF. The CDR3 nucleotides are TGTGCCAGCAGACAGGGGGTCTCCTACGAGCAGTACTTC.

This clone appeared a few times. This sequence joins TRBV2 and TRBJ1-5, with D possibly being TRBD1 (6 bases). CDR1 is SNHLY and CDR2 is FYNNEI in the germline V gene. V gave up 4 bases and J gave up 5 bases, with 9 bases separating them. The CDR3 runs to 13 residues. Here the CDR3 DNA reads TGTGCCAGCAGTGTACAGGGATATCAGCCCCAGCATTTT. This translates into CASSVQGYQPQHF.

The chain joins TRBV5-1 to TRBJ2-3, with unresolved D. V was pared by 0 bases and J by 3 bases, with 14 bases between. Germline values: CDR1 SGHRS, CDR2 YFSETQ. The CDR3 has 16 residues. Written as DNA, the CDR3 is TGCGCCAGCAGCTTGGCTGCGGCAGGCTCAACAGATACGCAGTATTTT. It is translated as CASSLAAAGSTDTQYF.

The V call is TRBV7-9, the J call TRBJ1-4, with 9 nucleotides matching TRBD1. V was pared by 6 bases and J by 8 bases, with 10 bases of the junction left unmatched. This CDR3 is built from 15 residues. Per the germline V gene, CDR1 is SEHNR and CDR2 is FQNEAQ (reference sequence). CDR3 in amino acids: CASSRPGTGIEKLFF. The CDR3 DNA sequence: TGTGCCAGCAGTCGTCCCGGGACAGGGATAGAAAAACTGTTTTTT.

This clone showed up just a few times. The genes are TRBV7-9 and TRBJ2-7; TRBD1 is a possible D gene (5 bases). The CDR3 totals 14 residues. From germline, CDR1 is SEHNR and CDR2 FQNEAQ (reference sequence). V lost 4 bases to trimming and J lost 3 bases, with 13 bases between them. CDR3 nucleotides: TGTGCCAGCAGCTATTCAGGGCTCAGCTACGAGCAGTACTTC. Translated: CASSYSGLSYEQYF.

V is TRBV6-6 and J is TRBJ1-5; D gene ambiguous. Trimming pared 1 base from V and 2 bases from J, leaving 6 bases between. CDR1 MNHNY and CDR2 SVGAGI come from the germline V gene (reference sequence). CDR3 size: 14 residues. CDR3 DNA: TGTGCCAGCAGTTACTTGTCGGGCAATCAGCCCCAGCATTTT. Encoded protein: CASSYLSGNQPQHF.

The chain joins TRBV6-1 to TRBJ2-2; 9 positions match TRBD1. V dropped 10 bases and J dropped 3; count of bases not matched to a gene: 9. The CDR3 consists of 15 residues. The V gene's germline CDR1 is MNHNS and CDR2 SASEGT. The CDR3 DNA is TGTGCCATCCACGGGACAGGGCTGTACACCGGGGAGCTGTTTTTT. Translating it yields CAIHGTGLYTGELFF.

The chain employs TRBV7-2 and TRBJ2-1; D remains unclear. Germline lookup yields CDR1 SGHTA and CDR2 FQGNSA. Trimming stripped 1 base from V and 1 base from J, with 5 bases between. This CDR3 has 14 amino acids. This CDR3 reads CASSLGWSYNEQFF. The CDR3 coding sequence is TGTGCCAGCAGCTTAGGTTGGTCCTACAATGAGCAGTTCTTC. Combining the CDR3 with reference TRBV7-2 and TRBJ2-1 gives the whole variable domain GAGVSQSPSNKVTEKGKDVELRCDPISGHTALYWYRQSLGQGLEFLIYFQGNSAPDKSGLPSDRFSAERTGGSVSTLTIQRTQQEDSAVYLCASSLGWSYNEQFFGPGTRLTVL.

This sequence joins TRBV27 and TRBJ2-5; 7 bases are a match to TRBD1. V trimming: 3 bases; J trimming: 3 bases; junction bases outside the gene matches: 7. In germline, CDR1 is MNHEY, CDR2 SMNVEV (reference sequence). This CDR3 spans 15 amino acids. In DNA, the CDR3 is TGTGCCAGCAGTTTGGGGGACAGCAGGAAAGAGACCCAGTACTTC. This gives the protein CASSLGDSRKETQYF.

The chain combines TRBV5-1 with TRBJ2-5; no firm D call. The CDR3 is made up of 12 amino acids. V lost 3 bases to trimming and J lost 5 bases, with 8 bases between them. Germline loops: CDR1 SGHRS, CDR2 YFSETQ. The CDR3 DNA reads TGCGCCAGCAGCTACCAAGGGGAGACCCAGTACTTC. This translates into CASSYQGETQYF.

The chain recombines TRBV14 with TRBJ2-3, with D uncertain. The ends were cut back, 0 bases at V and 7 bases at J, with 2 bases in the middle. Germline loops: CDR1 SGHDN, CDR2 FVKESK. The CDR3 is made up of 11 amino acids. CDR3 in DNA: TGTGCCAGCAGCCAAGACTATACGCAGTATTTT. Translating gives CASSQDYTQYF.

The V gene is TRBV10-3, the J gene TRBJ2-3; 15 positions match TRBD2. CDR1 is ENHRY and CDR2 is SYGVKD in the germline V gene. This CDR3 comprises 16 residues. The J segment lost 3 bases and the V segment lost 4 bases, leaving 2 bases of the junction unmatched. The DNA for the CDR3 is TGTGCCATCAGTGCGGGGACTAGCGGGAGGACAGATACGCAGTATTTT. Protein: CAISAGTSGRTDTQYF.

This clone occurred a few times. V and J are TRBV27 and TRBJ2-1; 11 bases agree with TRBD2. From germline, CDR1 is MNHEY and CDR2 SMNVEV (reference sequence). This CDR3 comprises 16 residues. Trimming took 7 bases from V and 0 from J; bases not matched to a gene: 5. CDR3 sequence (DNA): TGTGCCAGCAAATTAGCGGGAGGGAGCTCCTACAATGAGCAGTTCTTC. Its translation: CASKLAGGSSYNEQFF.

This clone has a single count. The CDR3 nucleotides are TGTGCCAGCAGTGAAGCGCTTAGGCTGGGGGGGGAGCTGTTTTTT. Encoded protein: CASSEALRLGGELFF. J is TRBJ2-2 and V is TRBV6-1, with no clear D. This CDR3 has 15 amino acids. From germline, CDR1 is MNHNS and CDR2 SASEGT. V lost 0 bases and J 8 bases, leaving 13 bases between the germline ends.